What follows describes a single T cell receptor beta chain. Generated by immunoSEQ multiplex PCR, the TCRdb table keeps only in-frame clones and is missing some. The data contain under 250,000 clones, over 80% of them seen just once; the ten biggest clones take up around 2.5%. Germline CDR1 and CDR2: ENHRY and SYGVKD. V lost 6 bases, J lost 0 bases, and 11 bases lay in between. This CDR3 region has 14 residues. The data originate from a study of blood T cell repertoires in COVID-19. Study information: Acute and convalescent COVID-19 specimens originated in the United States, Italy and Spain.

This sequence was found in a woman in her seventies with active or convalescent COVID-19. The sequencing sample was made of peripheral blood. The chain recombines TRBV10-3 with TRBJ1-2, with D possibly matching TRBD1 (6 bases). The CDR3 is CAIRTGQSNYGYTF. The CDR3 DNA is TGTGCCATCAGAACTGGACAGTCTAACTATGGCTACACCTTC.